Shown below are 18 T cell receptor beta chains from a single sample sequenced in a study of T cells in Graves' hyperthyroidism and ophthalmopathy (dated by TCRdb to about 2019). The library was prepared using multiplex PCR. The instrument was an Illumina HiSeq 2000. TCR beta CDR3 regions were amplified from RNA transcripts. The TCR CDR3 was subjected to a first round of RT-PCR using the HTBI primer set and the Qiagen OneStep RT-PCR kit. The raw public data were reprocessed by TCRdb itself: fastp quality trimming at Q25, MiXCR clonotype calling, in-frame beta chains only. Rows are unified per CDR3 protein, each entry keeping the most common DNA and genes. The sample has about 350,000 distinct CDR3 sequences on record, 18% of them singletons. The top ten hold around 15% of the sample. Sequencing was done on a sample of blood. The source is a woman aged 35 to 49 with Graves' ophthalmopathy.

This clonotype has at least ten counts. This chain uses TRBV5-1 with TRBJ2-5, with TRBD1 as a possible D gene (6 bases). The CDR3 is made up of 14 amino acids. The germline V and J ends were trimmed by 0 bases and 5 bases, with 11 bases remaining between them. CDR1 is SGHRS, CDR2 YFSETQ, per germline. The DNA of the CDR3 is TGCGCCAGCAGCTTGGGGACAGCTCGGGAGACCCAGTACTTC. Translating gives CASSLGTARETQYF.

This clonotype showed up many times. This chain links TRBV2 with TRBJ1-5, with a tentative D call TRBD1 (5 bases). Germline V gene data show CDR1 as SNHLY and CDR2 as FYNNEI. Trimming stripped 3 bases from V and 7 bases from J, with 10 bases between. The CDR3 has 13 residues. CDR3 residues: CASSDRAGQPQHF. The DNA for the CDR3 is TGTGCCAGCAGTGACAGGGCTGGGCAGCCCCAGCATTTT.

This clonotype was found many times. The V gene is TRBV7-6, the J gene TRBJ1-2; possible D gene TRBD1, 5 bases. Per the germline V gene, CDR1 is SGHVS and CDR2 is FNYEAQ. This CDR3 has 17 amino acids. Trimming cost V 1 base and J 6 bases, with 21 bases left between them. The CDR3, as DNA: TGTGCCAGCAGCTTAGAAGGGTCGGGGCGAGGGTTCCATGGCTACACCTTC. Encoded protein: CASSLEGSGRGFHGYTF.

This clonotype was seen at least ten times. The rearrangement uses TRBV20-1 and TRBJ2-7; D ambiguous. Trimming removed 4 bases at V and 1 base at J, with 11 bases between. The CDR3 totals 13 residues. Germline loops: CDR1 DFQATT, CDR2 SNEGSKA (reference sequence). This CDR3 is CSAIRAASYEQYF. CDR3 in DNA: TGCAGTGCTATACGGGCCGCTTCCTACGAGCAGTACTTC.

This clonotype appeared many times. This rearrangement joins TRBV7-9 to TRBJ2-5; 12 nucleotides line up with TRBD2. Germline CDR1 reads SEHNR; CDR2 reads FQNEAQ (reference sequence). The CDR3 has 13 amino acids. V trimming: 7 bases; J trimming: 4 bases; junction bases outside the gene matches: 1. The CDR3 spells CASKGLAGETQYF. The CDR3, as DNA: TGTGCCAGCAAGGGACTAGCGGGAGAGACCCAGTACTTC.

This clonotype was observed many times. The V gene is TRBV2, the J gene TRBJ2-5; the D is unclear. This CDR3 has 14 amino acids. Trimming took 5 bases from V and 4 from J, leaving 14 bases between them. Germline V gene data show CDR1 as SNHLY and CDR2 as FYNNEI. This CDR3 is CASSRSPEGETQYF. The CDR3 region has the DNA TGTGCCAGCAGTCGAAGCCCGGAAGGAGAGACCCAGTACTTC.

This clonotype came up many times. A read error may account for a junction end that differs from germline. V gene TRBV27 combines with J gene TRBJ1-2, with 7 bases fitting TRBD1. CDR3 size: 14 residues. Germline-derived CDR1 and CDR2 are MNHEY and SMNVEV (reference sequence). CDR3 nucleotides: TGTGCCAGCAGTTCCTCCGGTTCTTTAGGGGGCTCCACCTTC. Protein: CASSSSGSLGGSTF.

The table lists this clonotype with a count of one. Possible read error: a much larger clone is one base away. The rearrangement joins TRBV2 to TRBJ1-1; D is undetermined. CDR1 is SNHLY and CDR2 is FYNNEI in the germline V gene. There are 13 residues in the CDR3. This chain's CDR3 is CASSKDQNSEAFF. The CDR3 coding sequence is TGTGCCAGCAGTAAAGACCAGAACTCTGAAGCTTTCTTT.

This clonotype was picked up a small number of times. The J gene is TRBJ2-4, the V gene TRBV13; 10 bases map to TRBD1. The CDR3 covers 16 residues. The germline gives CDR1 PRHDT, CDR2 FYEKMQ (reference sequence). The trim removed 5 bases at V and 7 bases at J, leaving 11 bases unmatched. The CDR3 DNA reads TGTGCCAGCAGCCGGAAATCCGGGACAGGGGAGAACATTCAGTACTTC. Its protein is CASSRKSGTGENIQYF.

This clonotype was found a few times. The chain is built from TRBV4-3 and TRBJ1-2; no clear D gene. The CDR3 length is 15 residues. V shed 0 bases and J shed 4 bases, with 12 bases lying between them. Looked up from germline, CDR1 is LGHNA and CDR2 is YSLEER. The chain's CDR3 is CASSQEIDIPYGYTF. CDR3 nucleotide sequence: TGCGCCAGCAGCCAAGAAATCGACATACCCTATGGCTACACCTTC.

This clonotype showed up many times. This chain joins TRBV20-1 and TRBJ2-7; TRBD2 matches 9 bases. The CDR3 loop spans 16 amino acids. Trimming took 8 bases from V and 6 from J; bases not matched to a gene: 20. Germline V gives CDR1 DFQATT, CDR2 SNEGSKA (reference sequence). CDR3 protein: CSPSSIMGLAGLEQYF. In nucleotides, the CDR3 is TGCAGTCCTTCGTCTATCATGGGGCTAGCGGGACTCGAGCAGTACTTC.

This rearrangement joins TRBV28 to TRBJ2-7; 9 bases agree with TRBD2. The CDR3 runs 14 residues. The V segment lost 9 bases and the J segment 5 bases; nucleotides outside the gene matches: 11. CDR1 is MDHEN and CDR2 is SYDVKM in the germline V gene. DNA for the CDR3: TGTGCCAGTAGTAAGAGAGCGGGAGGCGACGAGCAGTACTTC. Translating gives CASSKRAGGDEQYF.

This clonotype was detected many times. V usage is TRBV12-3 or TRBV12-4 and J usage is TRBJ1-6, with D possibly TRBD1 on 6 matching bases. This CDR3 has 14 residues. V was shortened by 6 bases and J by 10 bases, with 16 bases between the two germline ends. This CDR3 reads CASSRDRFQSPLHF. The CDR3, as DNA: TGTGCCAGCAGCCGCGACAGGTTCCAGTCACCCCTCCACTTT.

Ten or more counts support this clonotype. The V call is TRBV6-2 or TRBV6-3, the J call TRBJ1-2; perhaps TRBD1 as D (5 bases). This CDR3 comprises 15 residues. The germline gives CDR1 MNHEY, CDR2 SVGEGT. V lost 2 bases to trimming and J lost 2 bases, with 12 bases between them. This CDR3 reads CASSYDPGQNYGYTF. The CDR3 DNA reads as TGTGCCAGCAGTTACGATCCGGGGCAGAACTATGGCTACACCTTC.

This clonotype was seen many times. The CDR3 sequence is CATSRDQGADTEAFF. The CDR3 DNA follows: TGTGCCACCAGCAGAGATCAGGGGGCGGACACTGAAGCTTTCTTT. The rearrangement links TRBV15 to TRBJ1-1, with 8 bases lining up with TRBD1. CDR3 size: 15 residues. Losses at the gene ends were 0 bases for V and 3 bases for J; bases not matched to a gene: 3. Germline CDR1 LNHNV, CDR2 YYDKDF (reference sequence).

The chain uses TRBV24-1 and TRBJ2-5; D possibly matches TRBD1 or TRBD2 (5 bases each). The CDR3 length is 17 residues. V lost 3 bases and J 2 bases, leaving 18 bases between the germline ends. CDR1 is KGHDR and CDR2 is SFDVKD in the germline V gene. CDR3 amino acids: CATSDHGTAPWQETQYF. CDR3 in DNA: TGTGCCACCAGTGATCACGGGACGGCCCCTTGGCAAGAGACCCAGTACTTC.

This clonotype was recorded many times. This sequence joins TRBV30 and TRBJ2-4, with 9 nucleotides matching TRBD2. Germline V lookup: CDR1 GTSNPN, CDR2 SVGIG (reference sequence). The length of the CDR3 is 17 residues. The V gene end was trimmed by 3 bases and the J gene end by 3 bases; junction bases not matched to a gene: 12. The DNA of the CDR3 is TGTGCCTGGAGACCCCAGCGGGAGGAATGGAGCAAAAACATTCAGTACTTC. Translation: CAWRPQREEWSKNIQYF.

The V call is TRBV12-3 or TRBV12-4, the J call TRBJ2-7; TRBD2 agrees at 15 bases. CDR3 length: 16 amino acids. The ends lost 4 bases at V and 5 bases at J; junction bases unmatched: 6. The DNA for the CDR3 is TGTGCCAGCAGTTCGCCCGGGACTAGCGGGAGGAACGAGCAGTACTTC. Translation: CASSSPGTSGRNEQYF.